This T cell receptor (beta chain) was profiled in a study of shared clonotypes between healthy human individuals. Study-level background: Three plates were used per donor for CD4 naive, three for CD4 memory, two for CD8 naive and one for CD8 memory.

This clone was detected only a few times. The same CDR3 can be traced to other DNA sequences in this sample. Here immunoSEQ multiplex PCR was the method, and the copy in TCRdb shows in-frame clones only, minus some. The top ten hold roughly 0.34% of the sample, which has some 2,500,000 clones, 85% to 95% seen once. V gave up 4 bases and J gave up 6 bases, with 4 bases separating them. Germline V gives CDR1 MDHEN, CDR2 SYDVKM. The CDR3 is 11 amino acids. The sample comprised naive CD4+ T cells from PBMCs. Subset meaning: CD45RA+ positively selected. The clonotype comes from a young man in good health. Some clones in this sample may be carry-over from other donors' samples. The rearrangement joins TRBV28 to TRBJ1-5; D remains ambiguous. This chain's CDR3 is CASSYGQPQHF. In nucleotides, the CDR3 is TGTGCCAGCAGTTATGGTCAGCCCCAGCATTTT.